The source of this TCR beta chain is a study of T cell responses to AZD1222 COVID-19 vaccine. In regard to this clone: The antigen is unknown.

Germline V gives CDR1 SQVTM, CDR2 ANQGSEA. The trim removed 6 bases at V and 4 bases at J, leaving 8 bases unmatched. This CDR3 spans 14 amino acids. The protocol was immunoSEQ multiplex PCR, while the TCRdb copy is restricted to in-frame clones and leaves out a portion. The sample consists of around 59,000 clones, 89% of them appearing once. Overall study results and limits: No repertoire was sampled before or during the peak T cell response, only after it. Possibly, clonal diversity was underestimated; donors were largely white British and included more females. Recipients of AZD1222 seropositive at baseline numbered only 6 or 7.

The sample consisted of peripheral blood, taken 28 days after the second AZD1222 dose. The genes are TRBV29-1 and TRBJ2-7, with TRBD2 matching over 11 bases. The sequence derives from an adult who received the AZD1222 COVID-19 vaccine. This CDR3 is CSVETSGVTYEQYF. The CDR3 region has the DNA TGCAGCGTCGAGACTAGCGGGGTTACTTACGAGCAGTACTTC.